The present TCR beta chain was sequenced within a study of T cells in Graves' hyperthyroidism and ophthalmopathy. This clonotype was found many times. Thyroid ultrasound and orbital computed tomography, with clinical symptoms and serum thyroxine and TRAb, informed diagnoses. Researchers amplified the TCR beta CDR3 regions from RNA transcripts. An initial round of RT-PCR targeting the TCR CDR3 relied on the HTBI primer set. TCRdb re-derived calls from the multiplex PCR reads in MiXCR, one entry per CDR3 protein. The sample shows around 240,000 distinct CDR3 sequences, about 15% of them seen only once. Germline V lookup: CDR1 DFQATT, CDR2 SNEGSKA (reference sequence). The CDR3 runs 12 residues. V was pared by 2 bases and J by 1 base, with 6 bases between.

The chain employs TRBV20-1 and TRBJ2-7; D is uncertain. The TCR originated in a woman aged 40 to 55 with Graves' hyperthyroidism that later progressed to Graves' ophthalmopathy. Sample: blood. The CDR3 coding sequence is TGCAGTGCTAGAACTACATCCTACGAGCAGTACTTC. Its protein is CSARTTSYEQYF.